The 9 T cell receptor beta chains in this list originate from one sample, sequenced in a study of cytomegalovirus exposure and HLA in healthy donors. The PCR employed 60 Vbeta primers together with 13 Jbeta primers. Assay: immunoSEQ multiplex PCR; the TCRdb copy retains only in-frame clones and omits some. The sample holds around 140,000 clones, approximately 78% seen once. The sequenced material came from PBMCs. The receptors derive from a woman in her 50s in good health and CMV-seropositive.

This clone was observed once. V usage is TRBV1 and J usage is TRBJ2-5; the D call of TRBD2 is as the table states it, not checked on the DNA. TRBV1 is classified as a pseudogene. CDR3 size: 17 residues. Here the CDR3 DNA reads TGCACCAGCAGCGCCCGCCTCGACTCGGGAGACCAAGAGACCCAGTACTTC. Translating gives CTSSARLDSGDQETQYF.

The CDR3 spells CASRGQGLSYEQYF. The CDR3 DNA is TGCGCCAGCAGAGGACAGGGATTATCCTACGAGCAGTACTTC. The rearrangement links TRBV5-1 to TRBJ2-7; 8 nucleotides agree with TRBD1. Unmatched junction bases numbered 5, after V lost 5 bases and J lost 1 base. Germline CDR1 SGHRS, CDR2 YFSETQ. The CDR3 covers 14 residues.

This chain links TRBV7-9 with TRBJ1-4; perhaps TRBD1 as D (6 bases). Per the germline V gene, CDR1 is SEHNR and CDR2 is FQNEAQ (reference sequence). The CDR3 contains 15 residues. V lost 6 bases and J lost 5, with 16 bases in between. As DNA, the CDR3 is TGTGCCAGCAGTCGCGGCGGGGGCCCCAATGAAAAACTGTTTTTT. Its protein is CASSRGGGPNEKLFF.

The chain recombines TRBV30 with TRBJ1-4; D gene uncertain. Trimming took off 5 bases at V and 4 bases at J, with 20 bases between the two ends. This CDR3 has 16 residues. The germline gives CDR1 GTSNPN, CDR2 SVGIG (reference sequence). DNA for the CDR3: TGTGCCTGGTCCCCTCTATTGTTAAAGCTTAATGAAAAACTGTTTTTT. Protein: CAWSPLLLKLNEKLFF.

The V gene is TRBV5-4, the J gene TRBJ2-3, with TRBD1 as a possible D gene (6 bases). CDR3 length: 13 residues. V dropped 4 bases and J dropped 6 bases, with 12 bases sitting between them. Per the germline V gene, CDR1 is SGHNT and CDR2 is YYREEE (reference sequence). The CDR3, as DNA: TGTGCCAGCAGCCCTGACAGGATTGATACGCAGTATTTT. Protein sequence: CASSPDRIDTQYF.

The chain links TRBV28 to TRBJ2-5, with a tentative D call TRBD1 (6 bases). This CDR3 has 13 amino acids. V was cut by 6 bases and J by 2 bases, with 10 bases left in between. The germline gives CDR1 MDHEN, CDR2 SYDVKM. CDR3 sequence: CASSRTVQETQYF. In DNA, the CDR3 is TGTGCCAGCAGCCGGACAGTACAAGAGACCCAGTACTTC.

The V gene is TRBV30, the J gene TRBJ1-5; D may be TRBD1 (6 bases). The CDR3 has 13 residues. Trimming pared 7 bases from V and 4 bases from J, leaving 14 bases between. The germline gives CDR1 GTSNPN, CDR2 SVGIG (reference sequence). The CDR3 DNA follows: TGTGCCTCTGCGACAGGTGGGAATCAGCCCCAGCATTTT. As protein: CASATGGNQPQHF.

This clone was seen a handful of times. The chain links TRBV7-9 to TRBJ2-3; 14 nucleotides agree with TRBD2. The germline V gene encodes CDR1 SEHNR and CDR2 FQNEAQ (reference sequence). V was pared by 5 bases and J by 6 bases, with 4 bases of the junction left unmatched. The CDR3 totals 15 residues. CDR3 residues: CASSRLAGGRDTQYF. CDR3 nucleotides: TGTGCCAGCAGCCGACTAGCGGGAGGGAGGGATACGCAGTATTTT.

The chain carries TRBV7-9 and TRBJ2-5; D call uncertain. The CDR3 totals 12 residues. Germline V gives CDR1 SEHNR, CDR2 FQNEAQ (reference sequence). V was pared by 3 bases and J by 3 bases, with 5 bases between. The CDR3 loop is CASSFSEETQYF. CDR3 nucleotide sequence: TGTGCCAGCAGCTTCTCGGAAGAGACCCAGTACTTC.